The next 4 T cell receptor beta chains were all read from a single sample in a study of response to subunit inactivated influenza vaccine. TCRdb analysed the RT-PCR reads with MiXCR anew, one entry per CDR3 protein. The sample has about 500,000 distinct CDR3 sequences, about 15% seen once. The input for sequencing was CD4+ T cells sorted from PBMCs, taken around 25 months after vaccination. These receptors all come from a man between 50 and 75 years old who received an inactivated influenza vaccine.

This chain links TRBV5-1 with TRBJ2-5; D ambiguous. Looked up from germline, CDR1 is SGHRS and CDR2 is YFSETQ. The CDR3 is made up of 15 amino acids. Trimming shortened V by 1 base and J by 5 bases, and 15 bases separated the two germline ends. This chain's CDR3 is CASSLSITPTETQYF. Written as DNA, the CDR3 is TGCGCCAGCAGCTTGTCGATCACACCGACGGAGACCCAGTACTTC.

This chain uses TRBV3-1 with TRBJ2-1, with TRBD1 matching over 7 bases. The V gene end was trimmed by 1 base and the J gene end by 3 bases; junction bases not matched to a gene: 3. Germline V CDR1 and CDR2: LGHDT, YNNKEL (reference sequence). The CDR3 runs 15 residues. The CDR3 DNA reads TGTGCCAGCAGCCAAGCGACAGGGAACTACAATGAGCAGTTCTTC. It is translated as CASSQATGNYNEQFF.

Details on this clonotype: At one end the junction does not follow the germline gene, possibly because of a read error. V is TRBV9 and J is TRBJ1-2; perhaps TRBD1 as D (5 bases). This CDR3 is 18 amino acids long. Germline CDR1 reads SGDLS; CDR2 reads YYNGEE. The CDR3 nucleotides read TGTGCCAACAGCTCCGATGGGGGTGAACGGGCTTCTAACTATGGCTACACCTTC. This codes for CANSSDGGERASNYGYTF.

The chain uses TRBV11-2 and TRBJ2-2; 12 bases map to TRBD2. The CDR3 consists of 16 residues. Per the germline V gene, CDR1 is SGHAT and CDR2 is FQNNGV. Trimming removed 4 bases from V and 2 bases from J; junction bases left unmatched: 2. The DNA for the CDR3 is TGTGCCAGCAGCTGGACTAGCGGGGCTAACACCGGGGAGCTGTTTTTT. Protein: CASSWTSGANTGELFF.